These 28 T cell receptor beta chains came from one sample sequenced in a study of shared clonotypes between healthy human individuals. TCRdb's table, derived via immunoSEQ multiplex PCR, lists solely in-frame clones and lacks some. The profile shows approximately 87,000 clones, about 65% of them singletons. Sequencing was carried out using memory CD8+ T cells sorted from blood. Subset specified: CD45RO+ cells pooled with CCR7-negative TemRA cells. The receptors derive from a young man in good health.

The rearrangement links TRBV25-1 to TRBJ2-2, with a tentative D call TRBD2 (7 bases). Germline loops: CDR1 MGHDK, CDR2 SYGVNS. CDR3 size: 14 residues. The V end was cut by 5 bases, the J end by 13 bases, with 20 bases between. The DNA of the CDR3 is TGTGCCAGCAGTCGGGGGCAGGGGAGGGTCGGGCTGTTTTTT. This translates into CASSRGQGRVGLFF.

The V gene is TRBV14, the J gene TRBJ2-2, with D uncertain. This CDR3 comprises 13 residues. Germline V CDR1 and CDR2: SGHDN, FVKESK. V was cut by 0 bases and J by 3 bases, with 2 bases left in between. The CDR3 loop reads CASSQEYTGELFF. As DNA, the CDR3 is TGTGCCAGCAGCCAAGAATACACCGGGGAGCTGTTTTTT. The variable domain in full, with the rest retrieved from reference TRBV14 and TRBJ2-2, is EAGVTQFPSHSVIEKGQTVTLRCDPISGHDNLYWYRRVMGKEIKFLLHFVKESKQDESGMPNNRFLAERTGGTYSTLKVQPAELEDSGVYFCASSQEYTGELFFGEGSRLTVL.

The genes are TRBV2 and TRBJ2-5; 7 bases are shared with TRBD2. V lost 6 bases, J lost 7 bases, and 8 bases stayed unmatched. The CDR3 extends over 13 amino acids. Germline lookup yields CDR1 SNHLY and CDR2 FYNNEI. The CDR3 spells CASRVSGEGTQYF. The CDR3 region has the DNA TGTGCCAGCAGGGTTTCGGGGGAGGGGACCCAGTACTTC.

The rearrangement joins TRBV29-1 to TRBJ1-1; D is possibly TRBD1 (5 bases). The CDR3 consists of 12 residues. Germline CDR1 SQVTM, CDR2 ANQGSEA. The V and J ends lost 7 bases and 4 bases respectively, with 13 bases between them. The CDR3 sequence: CSADEGLTEAFF. In DNA form, the CDR3 reads TGCAGCGCCGACGAGGGGCTCACTGAAGCTTTCTTT. The full variable domain, completed using reference TRBV29-1 and TRBJ1-1, is SAVISQKPSRDICQRGTSLTIQCQVDSQVTMMFWYRQQPGQSLTLIATANQGSEATYESGFVIDKFPISRPNLTFSTLTVSNMSPEDSSIYLCSADEGLTEAFFGQGTRLTVV.

The V call is TRBV28, the J call TRBJ2-1; D uncertain. The germline V gene encodes CDR1 MDHEN and CDR2 SYDVKM. The V and J ends lost 4 bases and 15 bases respectively, with 16 bases between them. The CDR3 consists of 12 residues. The CDR3 spells CASSSEKPRPFF. DNA of the CDR3: TGTGCCAGCAGTTCCGAGAAGCCCCGCCCGTTCTTC.

The chain recombines TRBV14 with TRBJ2-4; 9 bases align to TRBD2. From germline, CDR1 is SGHDN and CDR2 FVKESK. The CDR3 extends over 19 amino acids. J gave up 1 base and V 0 bases, and 10 bases lay outside the gene matches. CDR3 DNA: TGTGCCAGCAGCCAAGATTATCGGTTAGCGGGAGACGCCAAAAACATTCAGTACTTC. This codes for CASSQDYRLAGDAKNIQYF.

J is TRBJ2-1 and V is TRBV5-4; D is undetermined. CDR1 is SGHNT, CDR2 YYREEE, per germline (reference sequence). The CDR3 has 12 residues. Trimming took 0 bases from V and 9 from J, leaving 7 bases between them. CDR3: CASSLELGEQFF. For the CDR3, the DNA is TGTGCCAGCAGCTTGGAGCTGGGTGAGCAGTTCTTC.

This rearrangement joins TRBV28 to TRBJ2-6, with D unresolved. The V gene's germline CDR1 is MDHEN and CDR2 SYDVKM. CDR3 length equals 18 residues. Trimming cost V 4 bases and J 1 base, with 17 bases left between them. The DNA for the CDR3 is TGTGCCAGCAGTTCCTCACCCTTGACCGGGTCTGGGGCCAACGTCCTGACTTTC. Encoded protein: CASSSSPLTGSGANVLTF.

V is TRBV6-5 and J is TRBJ1-2; D remains unclear. V lost 6 bases, J lost 3 bases, and 8 bases lay in between. Germline V gene sequence: CDR1 MNHEY, CDR2 SVGAGI. CDR3 length: 12 amino acids. The CDR3 loop reads CASRQTDYGYTF. CDR3 coding DNA: TGTGCCAGCAGACAGACGGACTATGGCTACACCTTC.

This chain uses TRBV28 with TRBJ2-7; possible D gene TRBD2, 6 bases. This CDR3 spans 11 amino acids. The germline V gene encodes CDR1 MDHEN and CDR2 SYDVKM. The ends were cut back, 11 bases at V and 2 bases at J, with 10 bases in the middle. The DNA for the CDR3 is TGTGCCTCCGCGGGAACCTACGAGCAGTACTTC. Translated, it gives CASAGTYEQYF.

This clone occurred many times. The chain is built from TRBV28 and TRBJ2-7; 7 bases are a match to TRBD2. Germline lookup yields CDR1 MDHEN and CDR2 SYDVKM. Trimming cost V 6 bases and J 2 bases; bases outside gene matches: 13. The CDR3 has 16 amino acids. CDR3 loop: CASSFLTGRRAYEQYF. For the CDR3, the DNA is TGTGCCAGCAGCTTCCTGACCGGGAGGAGAGCCTACGAGCAGTACTTC.

The genes are TRBV7-2 and TRBJ2-4; D remains ambiguous. Deletions cut 0 bases from V and 3 bases from J, with 6 bases between. Germline lookup yields CDR1 SGHTA and CDR2 FQGNSA. The CDR3 totals 14 residues. CDR3 sequence: CASSLAGLKNIQYF. The CDR3 DNA follows: TGTGCCAGCAGCTTAGCAGGGCTCAAAAACATTCAGTACTTC.

This chain connects TRBV30 to TRBJ2-3; 14 bases fit TRBD2. Germline lookup yields CDR1 GTSNPN and CDR2 SVGIG (reference sequence). The V and J ends lost 5 bases and 3 bases, in that order; junction bases with no gene match: 4. The CDR3 contains 15 residues. CDR3 coding DNA: TGTGCCTGGGGGACTAGCGGGAGTAATACAGATACGCAGTATTTT. Its protein is CAWGTSGSNTDTQYF.

This clone was counted a few times. The genes are TRBV6-4 and TRBJ1-2; D is unresolved. CDR3 length equals 14 residues. The V end was cut by 0 bases, the J end by 6 bases, with 11 bases between. The germline CDR1 and CDR2 sequences are MRHNA and SNTAGT. The CDR3 region has the DNA TGTGCCAGCAGTGACTCGGAGGGAGGCAATGGCTACACCTTC. Its protein is CASSDSEGGNGYTF.

The J gene is TRBJ2-5, the V gene TRBV25-1; 7 bases match TRBD1. The CDR3 runs to 16 residues. Unmatched junction bases numbered 10, after V lost 4 bases and J lost 2 bases. The germline gives CDR1 MGHDK, CDR2 SYGVNS. As DNA, the CDR3 is TGTGCCAGCAGTGGCAGACAGGGCATTCGTCAAGAGACCCAGTACTTC. This gives the protein CASSGRQGIRQETQYF.

The chain carries TRBV19 and TRBJ2-7; D gene uncertain. CDR3 length: 11 amino acids. Germline assignment: CDR1 LNHDA and CDR2 SQIVND (reference sequence). The V gene lost 8 bases and the J gene lost 2 bases, with 7 bases spanning the gap. Here the CDR3 reads CASGRTYEQYF. The CDR3 bases are TGTGCCAGTGGTCGGACCTACGAGCAGTACTTC.

The rearrangement joins TRBV10-2 to TRBJ2-7, with D possibly being TRBD2 (5 bases). Trimming stripped 5 bases from V and 0 bases from J, with 8 bases between. The CDR3 spans 13 residues. Per the germline V gene, CDR1 is WSHSY and CDR2 is SAAADI. In DNA form, the CDR3 reads TGCGCCAGCAGTCCGACTACCTCCTACGAGCAGTACTTC. Protein product: CASSPTTSYEQYF.

The rearrangement links TRBV7-9 to TRBJ2-1; D may be TRBD2 (5 bases). The V gene lost 4 bases and the J gene lost 4 bases, with 17 bases spanning the gap. Germline loops: CDR1 SEHNR, CDR2 FQNEAQ (reference sequence). CDR3 length: 16 residues. CDR3 in amino acids: CASSYSGGYKYNEQFF. The CDR3 nucleotides read TGTGCCAGCAGCTACTCCGGCGGGTACAAATACAATGAGCAGTTCTTC.

This sequence joins TRBV4-1 and TRBJ1-2; no clear D gene. The CDR3 loop spans 12 amino acids. Per the germline V gene, CDR1 is MGHRA and CDR2 is YSYEKL. Trimming removed 3 bases at V and 6 bases at J, with 8 bases between. The CDR3 spells CASSHRTDGYTF. The CDR3 DNA reads TGCGCCAGCAGCCACCGTACCGATGGCTACACCTTC.

The rearrangement uses TRBV5-6 and TRBJ1-4; D unclear. The germline V and J ends were trimmed by 4 bases and 0 bases, with 10 bases remaining between them. The germline CDR1 and CDR2 sequences are SGHDT and YYEEEE. The CDR3 consists of 15 residues. The CDR3 spells CASSPPNPTNEKLFF. CDR3 DNA: TGTGCCAGCAGCCCCCCAAATCCAACTAATGAAAAACTGTTTTTT.

This clone was detected a few times. The V and J genes are TRBV28 and TRBJ2-7; D call uncertain. Trimming took off 5 bases at V and 3 bases at J, with 8 bases between the two ends. The CDR3 has 12 amino acids. The germline V gene encodes CDR1 MDHEN and CDR2 SYDVKM. Here the CDR3 DNA reads TGTGCCAGCAGTCTAACCATCTACGAGCAGTACTTC. The encoded protein is CASSLTIYEQYF.

The chain recombines TRBV6-4 with TRBJ2-1, with TRBD2 matching over 14 bases. The germline V gene encodes CDR1 MRHNA and CDR2 SNTAGT. CDR3 length equals 16 residues. Trimming removed 2 bases from V and 9 bases from J; junction bases left unmatched: 6. The CDR3 nucleotides read TGTGCCAGCAGTGACGGGACTAGCGGGAGTTACGTTGAGCAGTTCTTC. It specifies CASSDGTSGSYVEQFF.

This clone showed up just a few times. The chain combines TRBV10-1 with TRBJ2-3; D gene ambiguous. The CDR3 contains 13 residues. Trimming removed 4 bases at V and 5 bases at J, with 10 bases between. Germline assignment: CDR1 WNHNN and CDR2 SYGVQD (reference sequence). The CDR3 DNA reads as TGCGCCAGCAGTGGGGTGTCGGAAGATACGCAGTATTTT. Its protein product is CASSGVSEDTQYF.

This clone was seen a handful of times. The chain links TRBV11-2 to TRBJ1-5, with unresolved D. Trimming pared 2 bases from V and 2 bases from J, leaving 13 bases between. This CDR3 is built from 16 residues. Germline lookup yields CDR1 SGHAT and CDR2 FQNNGV. The CDR3 loop is CASSLTGLWGNQPQHF. As DNA, the CDR3 is TGTGCCAGCAGCTTAACCGGACTCTGGGGCAATCAGCCCCAGCATTTT.

This clone came up many times. The V call is TRBV6-1, the J call TRBJ2-7, with D hard to call. Trimming cost V 1 base and J 4 bases, with 8 bases left between them. The V gene's germline CDR1 is MNHNS and CDR2 SASEGT. This CDR3 comprises 13 residues. CDR3 residues: CASSEGHPYEQYF. DNA of the CDR3: TGTGCCAGCAGTGAAGGGCACCCATACGAGCAGTACTTC.

A note on this clone: This likely reflects a read error, since a far larger clone is one base away. The chain employs TRBV29-1 and TRBJ1-1; D remains unclear. From germline, CDR1 is SQVTM and CDR2 ANQGSEA. The CDR3 contains 11 residues. The CDR3 protein is CSVAPNTETFF. CDR3 bases: TGCAGCGTTGCGCCGAACACTGAAACTTTCTTT.

The chain couples TRBV10-3 to TRBJ1-2; D ambiguous. V was pared by 8 bases and J by 4 bases, with 11 bases between. Germline loops: CDR1 ENHRY, CDR2 SYGVKD. The CDR3 runs 12 residues. The CDR3 DNA sequence: TGTGCCATCCTTCGGGAAGGCTATGGCTACACCTTC. Translation: CAILREGYGYTF.

The rearrangement uses TRBV5-5 and TRBJ2-7, with no clear D. The germline V gene has CDR1 SGHKS and CDR2 YYEKEE (reference sequence). Deletions cut 2 bases from V and 6 bases from J, with 9 bases between. The CDR3 is made up of 12 amino acids. The CDR3 protein is CASSFSDFEQYF. The CDR3 DNA follows: TGTGCCAGCAGCTTTTCAGATTTCGAGCAGTACTTC.